This entry describes one T cell receptor beta chain. The data belong to a study of OX40 agonist ivuxolimab in advanced cancers. Overall study context: Intravenous ivuxolimab was administered to patients every 2 weeks at 0.01 to 10 mg/kg. Those enrolled were roughly 85% male, with a mean age of around 57 years and ages from 23 to 79.

The protocol was immunoSEQ multiplex PCR, while the TCRdb copy is restricted to in-frame clones and leaves out a portion. Of roughly 50,000 clones in the sample, approximately 89% are singletons; the top ten hold 5% to 6.5%. The receptor was isolated from an adult with an advanced solid tumor such as melanoma, head and neck, liver or kidney cancer. The sequenced sample was CD4+ or CD8+ T cells sorted from blood, obtained in a trial of the OX40 agonist ivuxolimab.

CDR3 sequence reads: CASSLNSGREFF. In DNA form, the CDR3 reads TGTGCCAGCAGTCTCAATAGCGGGAGGGAGTTCTTC. The chain has TRBV28 and TRBJ2-1; the match to TRBD2 covers 11 bases. This CDR3 is built from 12 residues. Unmatched junction bases numbered 5, after V lost 5 bases and J lost 14 bases. Germline V gene lookup returns CDR1 MDHEN and CDR2 SYDVKM.